This entry lists 22 T cell receptor beta chains sequenced from one sample in a study of blood T cell repertoires in COVID-19. The protocol was immunoSEQ multiplex PCR, while the TCRdb copy is restricted to in-frame clones and leaves out a portion. Found here are 81,000 or so clones, roughly 92% of them singletons; the top ten hold under 7.5%. The specimen was peripheral blood. The receptors shown here come from a woman in her sixties with active COVID-19.

The V and J genes are TRBV28 and TRBJ1-5; 9 bases are shared with TRBD1. Losses at the gene ends were 7 bases for V and 4 bases for J; bases not matched to a gene: 8. This CDR3 is 15 amino acids long. Germline assignment: CDR1 MDHEN and CDR2 SYDVKM. The CDR3 DNA reads as TGTGCCAGCATCTTGATACAGGGGGCGAATCAGCCCCAGCATTTT. Translating gives CASILIQGANQPQHF.

The rearrangement links TRBV15 to TRBJ2-1; 10 bases are shared with TRBD2. This CDR3 has 15 amino acids. The trim removed 5 bases at V and 4 bases at J, leaving 5 bases unmatched. Germline V gene lookup returns CDR1 LNHNV and CDR2 YYDKDF (reference sequence). The CDR3 reads CATSLAGVRYNEQFF. Here the CDR3 DNA reads TGTGCCACCAGCCTAGCGGGAGTGAGGTACAATGAGCAGTTCTTC.

V and J are TRBV25-1 and TRBJ1-5; 8 bases align to TRBD1. Looked up from germline, CDR1 is MGHDK and CDR2 is SYGVNS. J lost 7 bases, V lost 4 bases, and 3 bases had no gene match. The CDR3 is 13 residues long. This CDR3 reads CASSATGVQPQHF. CDR3 bases: TGTGCCAGCAGTGCGACAGGGGTCCAGCCCCAGCATTTT.

Of note for this clone: The sample holds other DNA sequences that translate to the same CDR3. This rearrangement joins TRBV19 to TRBJ1-2; 7 nucleotides align to TRBD1. The CDR3 has 13 residues. Losses at the gene ends were 10 bases for V and 2 bases for J; bases not matched to a gene: 7. The germline CDR1 and CDR2 sequences are LNHDA and SQIVND (reference sequence). Written as DNA, the CDR3 is TGTGCCACCAAAAGACAGGGAAACTATGGCTACACCTTC. This encodes CATKRQGNYGYTF. The full variable domain, with the rest looked up from reference TRBV19 and TRBJ1-2, is DGGITQSPKYLFRKEGQNVTLSCEQNLNHDAMYWYRQDPGQGLRLIYYSQIVNDFQKGDIAEGYSVSREKKESFPLTVTSAQKNPTAFYLCATKRQGNYGYTFGSGTRLTVV.

The CDR3 spells CASSSRVGDFTDTQYF. The CDR3 DNA follows: TGTGCCAGCAGTTCGCGTGTGGGGGACTTCACAGATACGCAGTATTTT. This chain joins TRBV6-5 and TRBJ2-3, with D possibly TRBD2 on 6 matching bases. CDR1 and CDR2 from the germline V gene are MNHEY and SVGAGI. V shed 4 bases and J shed 2 bases, with 16 bases lying between them. This CDR3 is built from 16 residues.

This sequence joins TRBV9 and TRBJ1-1, with unresolved D. CDR1 SGDLS and CDR2 YYNGEE come from the germline V gene. The CDR3 totals 13 residues. Trimming left V 10 bases short and J 0 bases short, with 13 bases between. In nucleotides, the CDR3 is TGTGCCGCGGGAAAGGTCATGAACACTGAAGCTTTCTTT. This encodes CAAGKVMNTEAFF.

This chain joins TRBV4-3 and TRBJ1-2; TRBD1 might be the D (5 bases). The CDR3 runs to 14 residues. Germline V gene sequence: CDR1 LGHNA, CDR2 YSLEER. V was trimmed by 0 bases and J by 8 bases, leaving 13 bases between them. In DNA, the CDR3 is TGCGCCAGCAGCCAAGATCGACAGCCCGGGGGCTACACCTTC. Protein product: CASSQDRQPGGYTF.

The chain couples TRBV4-3 to TRBJ1-1; TRBD1 matches at 7 bases. The CDR3 runs to 13 residues. Germline trimming cut 4 bases from V and 3 bases from J; bases unmatched to any gene: 2. Germline loops: CDR1 LGHNA, CDR2 YSLEER. Here the CDR3 DNA reads TGCGCCAGCAGCCGAGACAGGGACACTGAAGCTTTCTTT. Its protein product is CASSRDRDTEAFF.

This sequence joins TRBV7-2 and TRBJ2-4, with a weak D call TRBD1 (5 bases). This CDR3 has 17 residues. Germline V CDR1 and CDR2: SGHTA, FQGNSA. Trimming stripped 2 bases from V and 1 base from J, with 15 bases between. In DNA form, the CDR3 reads TGTGCCAGCAGCTTAAGGGGCCCAACGGAGGCCAAAAACATTCAGTACTTC. It encodes CASSLRGPTEAKNIQYF.

This clone was recorded only once. This chain uses TRBV5-1 with TRBJ1-1; D is ambiguous. CDR1 is SGHRS, CDR2 YFSETQ, per germline. Deletions cut 0 bases from V and 0 bases from J, with 6 bases between. The CDR3 runs to 14 residues. The CDR3 DNA is TGCGCCAGCAGCTTGGGGCCAATGAACACTGAAGCTTTCTTT. It translates to CASSLGPMNTEAFF.

The V and J genes are TRBV29-1 and TRBJ2-2; 7 nucleotides agree with TRBD1. J lost 1 base, V lost 4 bases, and 3 bases had no gene match. CDR3 length: 14 residues. Per germline, CDR1 SQVTM and CDR2 ANQGSEA. CDR3 loop: CSVASGGNTGELFF. The CDR3, as DNA: TGCAGCGTTGCGTCAGGGGGGAACACCGGGGAGCTGTTTTTT.

V gene TRBV18 combines with J gene TRBJ2-7; the D gene is possibly TRBD1 (5 bases). V was cut by 1 base and J by 6 bases, with 7 bases left in between. The CDR3 consists of 12 residues. Germline CDR1 KGHSH, CDR2 LQKENI. CDR3 amino acids: CASSPQGLEQYF. In DNA form, the CDR3 reads TGTGCCAGCTCACCACAGGGGCTCGAGCAGTACTTC.

The genes are TRBV24-1 and TRBJ2-1, with TRBD1 matching 8 bases. This CDR3 has 16 residues. Germline V gives CDR1 KGHDR, CDR2 SFDVKD. V dropped 4 bases and J dropped 0; count of bases not matched to a gene: 4. In DNA, the CDR3 is TGTGCCACCAGTGACACAACAGGGGGCTCCTACAATGAGCAGTTCTTC. Amino acid sequence: CATSDTTGGSYNEQFF.

V gene TRBV4-2 combines with J gene TRBJ2-1, with TRBD2 identical over 7 bases. Germline values: CDR1 LGHNA, CDR2 YNFKEQ. The CDR3 runs to 17 residues. V dropped 2 bases and J dropped 7; count of bases not matched to a gene: 14. CDR3 sequence reads: CASSQPPGSGTANEQFF. CDR3 in DNA: TGTGCCAGCAGCCAACCCCCAGGGAGCGGGACCGCAAATGAGCAGTTCTTC.

This sequence joins TRBV6-6 and TRBJ2-7; 7 bases map to TRBD2. The J segment lost 0 bases and the V segment lost 7 bases, leaving 3 bases of the junction unmatched. Germline lookup yields CDR1 MNHNY and CDR2 SVGAGI (reference sequence). The CDR3 length is 13 residues. CDR3 amino acids: CASMGGSSYEQYF. CDR3 DNA: TGTGCCAGCATGGGCGGGAGCTCCTACGAGCAGTACTTC.

The rearrangement joins TRBV12-3 or TRBV12-4 to TRBJ1-2; 7 bases align to TRBD1. The V and J ends lost 3 bases and 6 bases, in that order; junction bases with no gene match: 4. The CDR3 runs 13 residues. The CDR3 sequence is CASSFQGVDGYTF. CDR3 sequence (DNA): TGTGCCAGCAGTTTCCAGGGGGTTGATGGCTACACCTTC.

V and J are TRBV28 and TRBJ1-5, with D perhaps TRBD1 (5 bases). The V gene's germline CDR1 is MDHEN and CDR2 SYDVKM. V was trimmed by 6 bases and J by 0 bases, leaving 12 bases between them. CDR3 length: 15 residues. The CDR3 bases are TGTGCCAGCAGCCCGACAGATAATAGCAATCAGCCCCAGCATTTT. This translates into CASSPTDNSNQPQHF.

V is TRBV7-8 and J is TRBJ2-5; D ambiguous. CDR3 size: 13 residues. Trimming cost V 4 bases and J 5 bases, with 11 bases left between them. The germline gives CDR1 SGHVS, CDR2 FQNEAQ. The CDR3 coding sequence is TGTGCCAGCAGCTCTTCACACGGGGAGACCCAGTACTTC. Translation gives CASSSSHGETQYF.

V is TRBV3-1 (or the pseudogene TRBV3-2) and J is TRBJ2-1, with 7 bases fitting TRBD2. The CDR3 has 17 amino acids. Trimming at V came to 0 bases and at J to 8 bases, leaving 13 bases not matched to a gene. Germline-derived CDR1 and CDR2 are LGHDT and YNNKEL (reference sequence). This CDR3 reads CASSQDRWVAGGYEQFF. Written as DNA, the CDR3 is TGTGCCAGCAGCCAAGACCGTTGGGTAGCGGGTGGGTATGAGCAGTTCTTC.

This clone occurred once. The chain links TRBV18 to TRBJ2-1; 10 nucleotides line up with TRBD2. Germline CDR1 and CDR2: KGHSH and LQKENI. Trimming removed 1 base from V and 1 base from J; junction bases left unmatched: 4. This CDR3 contains 17 residues. This CDR3 reads CASSPLGTSVSYNEQFF. For the CDR3, the DNA is TGTGCCAGCTCACCACTTGGGACTAGCGTATCCTACAATGAGCAGTTCTTC.

This chain joins TRBV5-1 and TRBJ2-5, with a tentative D call TRBD1 (5 bases). V lost 0 bases to trimming and J lost 1 base, with 7 bases between them. The CDR3 length is 14 residues. Germline CDR1 SGHRS, CDR2 YFSETQ. CDR3 loop: CASSLDRSQETQYF. The CDR3 DNA sequence: TGCGCCAGCAGCTTGGACAGGTCCCAAGAGACCCAGTACTTC.

This CDR3 is CASRETGQGNEKLFF. CDR3 bases: TGTGCCAGCAGGGAAACGGGACAGGGGAATGAAAAACTGTTTTTT. J is TRBJ1-4 and V is TRBV28; 10 nucleotides agree with TRBD1. The trim removed 6 bases at V and 5 bases at J, leaving 6 bases unmatched. The CDR3 runs to 15 residues. Germline V gives CDR1 MDHEN, CDR2 SYDVKM.